This note documents a single T cell receptor (beta chain) sequence. Its specificity is not known. This CDR3 spans 14 amino acids. Germline CDR1 is LNHDA and CDR2 is SQIVND (reference sequence). V was trimmed by 3 bases and J by 4 bases, leaving 13 bases between them. The sample originates from a study of T cell responses to AZD1222 COVID-19 vaccine. General study results and limits: Rises in breadth and depth of Spike-specific TCRs came after two AZD1222 doses.

Sequencing used immunoSEQ multiplex PCR; TCRdb keeps in-frame clones, though not all of them. This table has 55,000 to 75,000 clones, 85% appearing once. The material sequenced was peripheral blood, taken on day 0 of AZD1222 vaccination. The chain has TRBV19 and TRBJ2-7; D possibly corresponds to TRBD2 (6 bases). The receptor's source is an adult in good health. The CDR3 sequence: CASSIKLARYEQYF. CDR3 DNA: TGTGCCAGTAGTATTAAGCTAGCGCGGTACGAGCAGTACTTC.